A single sample is the source of the 7 T cell receptor beta chains below, sequenced in a study of blood T cell repertoires in COVID-19. Repertoires were generated with immunoSEQ multiplex PCR, while TCRdb's copy carries only in-frame clones and drops some. This sample has about 58,000 clones, with roughly nine tenths found just once. The specimen was peripheral blood. Receptors were obtained from a woman in her seventies with active COVID-19.

The CDR3 DNA reads as TGTGCCAGCTCACCGGCCGGGACAGGGAATGAAAAACTGTTTTTT. Its translation: CASSPAGTGNEKLFF. The V and J genes are TRBV18 and TRBJ1-4, with TRBD1 identical over 9 bases. V shed 3 bases, J shed 5 bases, and the junction held 4 bases outside the gene matches. The length of the CDR3 is 15 residues. Germline values: CDR1 KGHSH, CDR2 LQKENI.

The chain has TRBV6-5 and TRBJ1-5; 7 bases align to TRBD1. The CDR3 runs 16 residues. The ends lost 2 bases at V and 6 bases at J; junction bases unmatched: 10. The V gene's germline CDR1 is MNHEY and CDR2 SVGAGI. The CDR3 here is CASSYPTDPGGQPQHF. Written as DNA, the CDR3 is TGTGCCAGCAGTTACCCGACAGACCCAGGGGGTCAGCCCCAGCATTTT.

The chain employs TRBV28 and TRBJ1-5, with D maybe TRBD1 (6 bases). The germline V gene encodes CDR1 MDHEN and CDR2 SYDVKM. The CDR3 totals 16 residues. V was shortened by 3 bases and J by 2 bases, with 14 bases between the two germline ends. The chain's CDR3 is CASSFPLSGGNQPQHF. The CDR3, as DNA: TGTGCCAGCAGTTTCCCTTTGTCAGGGGGCAATCAGCCCCAGCATTTT.

The V gene is TRBV4-1, the J gene TRBJ2-3; a possible D gene is TRBD2 (5 bases). Germline CDR1 MGHRA, CDR2 YSYEKL. V lost 0 bases, J lost 0 bases, and 13 bases lay in between. The CDR3 consists of 17 residues. CDR3: CASSQDPLAASTDTQYF. The CDR3 DNA reads TGCGCCAGCAGCCAAGATCCGCTAGCAGCGAGCACAGATACGCAGTATTTT.

The CDR3 is CASRRDSKNTGELFF. As DNA, the CDR3 is TGTGCCAGCAGGAGGGACAGCAAAAACACCGGGGAGCTGTTTTTT. The genes are TRBV3-1 (or the pseudogene TRBV3-2) and TRBJ2-2, with 7 positions matching TRBD1. The CDR3 runs to 15 residues. Losses at the gene ends were 6 bases for V and 2 bases for J; bases not matched to a gene: 6. CDR1 LGHDT and CDR2 YNNKEL come from the germline V gene (reference sequence).

The genes are TRBV19 and TRBJ1-2; possible D gene TRBD1, 5 bases. This CDR3 has 13 amino acids. V was shortened by 6 bases and J by 2 bases, with 10 bases between the two germline ends. Looked up from germline, CDR1 is LNHDA and CDR2 is SQIVND (reference sequence). CDR3 protein: CASRPRQNYGYTF. The CDR3, as DNA: TGTGCCAGTAGACCTCGACAGAACTATGGCTACACCTTC.

The chain combines TRBV7-9 with TRBJ1-2, with 10 bases matching TRBD1. The junction had 5 bases not matched to a gene; V was cut back by 1 base and J by 0 bases. Germline V lookup: CDR1 SEHNR, CDR2 FQNEAQ (reference sequence). This CDR3 has 17 amino acids. CDR3 amino acids: CASSLEGGQGANYGYTF. The CDR3 region has the DNA TGTGCCAGCAGCTTAGAAGGAGGACAGGGGGCTAACTATGGCTACACCTTC.